The sequence of this T cell receptor (beta chain) was determined in a study of glioma-infiltrating T cells. Study observations and caveats: Non-neoplastic patients had below-expected tissue-blood divergence, while all gliomas exceeded expectation. Tissue and blood shared very few CDR3 sequences.

As for this clonotype: The antigen remains undetermined. Germline is not matched at one junction end, which may reflect a read error.

Using RNA template, CDR3s of TCR alpha and beta were amplified with iRepertoire arm-PCR. Tissue mRNA or PBMC total RNA, roughly 90-450 ng, went into one-step reverse transcription and amplification. TCRdb used MiXCR to reprocess the multiplex PCR reads, holding one entry per CDR3 protein. The sample holds around 100,000 distinct CDR3 sequences, roughly 30% seen once. Looked up from germline, CDR1 is LGHNA and CDR2 is YSLEER. The length of the CDR3 is 15 residues. The clonotype originates from a human donor with low-grade glioma or glioblastoma, undergoing nonglioma brain surgery, or in good health (not recorded which). The chain links TRBV4-3 to TRBJ2-7; TRBD2 aligns across 13 bases. The sequencing input was glioma tissue, nonneoplastic brain tissue, or PBMCs (not recorded which). The CDR3 region is CASSQGTSGGYEEYF. Written as DNA, the CDR3 is TGCGCCAGCAGCCAAGGGACTAGCGGGGGCTACGAGGAGTACTTC.